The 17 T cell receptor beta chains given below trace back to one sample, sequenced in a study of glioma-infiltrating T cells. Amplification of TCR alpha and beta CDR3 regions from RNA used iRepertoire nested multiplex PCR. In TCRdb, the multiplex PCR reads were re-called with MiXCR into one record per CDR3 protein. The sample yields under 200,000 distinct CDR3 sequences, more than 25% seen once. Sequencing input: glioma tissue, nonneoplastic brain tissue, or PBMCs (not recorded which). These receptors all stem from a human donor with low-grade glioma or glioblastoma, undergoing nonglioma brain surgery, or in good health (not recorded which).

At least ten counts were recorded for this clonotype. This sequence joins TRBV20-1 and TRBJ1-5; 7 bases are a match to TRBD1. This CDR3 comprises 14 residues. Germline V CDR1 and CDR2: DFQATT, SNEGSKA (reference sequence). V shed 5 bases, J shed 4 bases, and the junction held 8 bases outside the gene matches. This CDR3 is CSAWDSQGNQPQHF. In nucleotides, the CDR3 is TGCAGTGCTTGGGACAGCCAAGGTAATCAGCCCCAGCATTTT.

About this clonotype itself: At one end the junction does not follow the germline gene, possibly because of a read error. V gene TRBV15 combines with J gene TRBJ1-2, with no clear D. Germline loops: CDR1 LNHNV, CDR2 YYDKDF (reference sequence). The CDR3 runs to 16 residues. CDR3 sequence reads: CATSRDKGMAVDGHTF. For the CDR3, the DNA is TGTGCCACCAGCAGAGATAAGGGCATGGCTGTCGATGGCCACACCTTC.

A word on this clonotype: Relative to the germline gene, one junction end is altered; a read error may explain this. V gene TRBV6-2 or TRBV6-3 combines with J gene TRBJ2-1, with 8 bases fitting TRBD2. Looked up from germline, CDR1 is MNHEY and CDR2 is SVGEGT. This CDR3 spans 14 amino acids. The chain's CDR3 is CASSRGRWGNGQFF. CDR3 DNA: TGTGCCAGCAGTCGCGGGAGGTGGGGCAATGGGCAGTTCTTC.

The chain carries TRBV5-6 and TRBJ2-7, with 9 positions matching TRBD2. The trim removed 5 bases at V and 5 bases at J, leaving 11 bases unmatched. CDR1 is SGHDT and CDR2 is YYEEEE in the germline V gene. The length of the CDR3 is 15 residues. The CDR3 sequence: CASSSPAGGFDEQYF. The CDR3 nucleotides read TGTGCCAGCAGTTCACCAGCGGGAGGTTTCGACGAGCAGTACTTC.

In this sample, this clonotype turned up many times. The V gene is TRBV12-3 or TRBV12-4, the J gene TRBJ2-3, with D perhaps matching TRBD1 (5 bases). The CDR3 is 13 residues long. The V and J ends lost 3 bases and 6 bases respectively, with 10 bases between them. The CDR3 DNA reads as TGTGCCAGCAGTTTGAGGACATCGGATACGCAGTATTTT. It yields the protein CASSLRTSDTQYF.

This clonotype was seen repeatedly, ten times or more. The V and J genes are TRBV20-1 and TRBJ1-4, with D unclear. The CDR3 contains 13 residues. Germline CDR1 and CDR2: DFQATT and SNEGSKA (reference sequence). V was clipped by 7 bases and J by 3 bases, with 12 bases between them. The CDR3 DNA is TGCAGTGTTCGGCCGAACCCTAATGAAAAACTGTTTTTT. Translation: CSVRPNPNEKLFF.

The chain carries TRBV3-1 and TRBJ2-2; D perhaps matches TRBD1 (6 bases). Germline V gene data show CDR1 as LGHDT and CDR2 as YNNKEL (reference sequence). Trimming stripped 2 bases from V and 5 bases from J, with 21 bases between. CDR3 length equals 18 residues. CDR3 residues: CASSQYPWTAFGTGELFF. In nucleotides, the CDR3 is TGTGCCAGCAGCCAATACCCTTGGACAGCCTTCGGGACCGGGGAGCTGTTTTTT.

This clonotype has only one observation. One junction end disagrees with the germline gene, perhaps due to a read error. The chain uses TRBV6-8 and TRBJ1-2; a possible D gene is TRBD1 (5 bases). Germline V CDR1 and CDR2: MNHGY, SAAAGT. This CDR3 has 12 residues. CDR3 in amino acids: CASNIRQYGCTF. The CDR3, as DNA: TGTGCCAGCAATATCCGACAGTATGGCTGCACCTTC.

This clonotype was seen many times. CDR3 sequence (DNA): TGTGCCAGCAGTAATCTCTTAACCGGGACAGAGTATGGCTACACCTTC. Its translation: CASSNLLTGTEYGYTF. The rearrangement joins TRBV6-1 to TRBJ1-2, with TRBD1 matching over 7 bases. Germline V gives CDR1 MNHNS, CDR2 SASEGT. J was trimmed by 5 bases and V by 5 bases; bases with no gene match: 14. This CDR3 is 16 amino acids long.

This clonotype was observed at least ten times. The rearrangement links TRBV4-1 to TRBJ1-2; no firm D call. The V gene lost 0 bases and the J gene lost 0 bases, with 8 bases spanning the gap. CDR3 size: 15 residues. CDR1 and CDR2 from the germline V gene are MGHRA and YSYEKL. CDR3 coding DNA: TGCGCCAGCAGCCAAGATCCGATGACTAACTATGGCTACACCTTC. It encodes CASSQDPMTNYGYTF.

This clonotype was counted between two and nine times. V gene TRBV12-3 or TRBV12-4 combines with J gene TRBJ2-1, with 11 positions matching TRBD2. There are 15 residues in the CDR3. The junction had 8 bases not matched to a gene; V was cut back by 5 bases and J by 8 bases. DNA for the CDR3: TGTGCCAGCAGTCCAACTAGCGGGAGCCGTTATGAGCAGTTCTTC. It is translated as CASSPTSGSRYEQFF.

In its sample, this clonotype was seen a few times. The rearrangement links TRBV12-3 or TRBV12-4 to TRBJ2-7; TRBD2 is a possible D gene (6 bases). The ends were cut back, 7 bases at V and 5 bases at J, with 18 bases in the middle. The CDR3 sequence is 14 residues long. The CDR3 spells CASTLARRGNEQYF. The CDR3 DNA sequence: TGTGCCAGCACCCTTGCCCGGAGGGGAAACGAGCAGTACTTC.

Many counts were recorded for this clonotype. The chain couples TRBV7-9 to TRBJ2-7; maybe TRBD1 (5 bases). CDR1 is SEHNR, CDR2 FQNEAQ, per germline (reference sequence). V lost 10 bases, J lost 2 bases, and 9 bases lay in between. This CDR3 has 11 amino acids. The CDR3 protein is CATQGTYEQYF. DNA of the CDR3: TGTGCCACCCAGGGTACCTACGAGCAGTACTTC.

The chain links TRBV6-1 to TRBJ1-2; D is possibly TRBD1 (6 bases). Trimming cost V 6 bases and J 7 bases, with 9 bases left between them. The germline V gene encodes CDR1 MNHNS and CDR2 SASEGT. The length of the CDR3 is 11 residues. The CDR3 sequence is CASRGGLGYTF. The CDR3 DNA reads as TGTGCCAGCAGAGGGGGACTTGGCTACACCTTC.

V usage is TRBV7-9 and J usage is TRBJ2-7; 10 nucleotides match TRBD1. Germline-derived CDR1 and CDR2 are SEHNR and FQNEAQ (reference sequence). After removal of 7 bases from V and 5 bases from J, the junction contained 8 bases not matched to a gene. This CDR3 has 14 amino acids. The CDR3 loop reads CASNQAGTGDEQYF. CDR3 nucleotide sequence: TGTGCCAGCAACCAAGCCGGGACAGGGGACGAGCAGTACTTC.

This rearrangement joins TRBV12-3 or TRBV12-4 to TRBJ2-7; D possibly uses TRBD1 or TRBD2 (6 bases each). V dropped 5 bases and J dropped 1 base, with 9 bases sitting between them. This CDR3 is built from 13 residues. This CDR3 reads CASSPGASYEQYF. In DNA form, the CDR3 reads TGTGCCAGCAGTCCGGGGGCATCCTACGAGCAGTACTTC.

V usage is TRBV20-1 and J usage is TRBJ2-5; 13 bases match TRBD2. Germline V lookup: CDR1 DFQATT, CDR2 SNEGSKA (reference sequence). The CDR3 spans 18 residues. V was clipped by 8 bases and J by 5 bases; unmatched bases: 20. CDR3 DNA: TGCAGTTCAAGCCAATACGGACTAGCGGGAGACGGGGGGGAGACCCAGTACTTC. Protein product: CSSSQYGLAGDGGETQYF.